Below are 22 T cell receptor beta chains sequenced from a single sample in a study of T-cell reconstitution after alpha-beta-depleted transplantation in children. Unique molecular identifiers tagged the TCRbeta library. In TCRdb, the PCR reads were re-called with MiXCR into one record per CDR3 protein. The table lists about 400,000 distinct CDR3 sequences, about a sixth of them singletons. The sample consisted of PBMCs, mostly from graft donor cells, taken 360 days after TCRalphabeta/CD19-depleted stem cell transplant. The receptors shown here come from a boy under two years old who had a stem cell transplant for Wiskott-Aldrich syndrome, so the T cells may come from the graft donor.

V is TRBV12-3 or TRBV12-4 and J is TRBJ2-1; a possible D gene is TRBD2 (6 bases). CDR3 length equals 13 residues. V was cut by 8 bases and J by 7 bases, with 15 bases left in between. The CDR3 loop is CASCGGGDNEQFF. Here the CDR3 DNA reads TGTGCCAGCTGTGGCGGCGGGGATAATGAGCAGTTCTTC.

This chain joins TRBV6-6 and TRBJ2-7; D not certain. Trimming shortened V by 5 bases and J by 3 bases, and 8 bases separated the two germline ends. CDR3 length: 12 amino acids. Germline lookup yields CDR1 MNHNY and CDR2 SVGAGI (reference sequence). CDR3 sequence: CASSAIVYEQYF. CDR3 nucleotide sequence: TGTGCCAGCAGTGCTATCGTCTACGAGCAGTACTTC.

The rearrangement joins TRBV2 to TRBJ2-7, with a tentative D call TRBD1 (5 bases). CDR3 size: 11 residues. The ends were cut back, 7 bases at V and 6 bases at J, with 10 bases in the middle. Germline loops: CDR1 SNHLY, CDR2 FYNNEI. CDR3 residues: CASKVRAEQYF. The DNA for the CDR3 is TGTGCCAGCAAGGTCAGGGCCGAGCAGTACTTC.

This clonotype was recorded a few times. The V gene is TRBV4-3, the J gene TRBJ2-1; no definite D call. The V gene lost 0 bases and the J gene lost 0 bases, with 9 bases spanning the gap. The length of the CDR3 is 16 residues. Germline V gene sequence: CDR1 LGHNA, CDR2 YSLEER. The CDR3 DNA is TGCGCCAGCAGCCAAGAAGGAACCCCCTCCTACAATGAGCAGTTCTTC. It is translated as CASSQEGTPSYNEQFF.

This clonotype was seen repeatedly, ten times or more. The CDR3 DNA is TGTGCCAGCAGCCAAGGGGGACTAGCGGGATCCTACGAGCAGTACTTC. It is translated as CASSQGGLAGSYEQYF. This rearrangement joins TRBV3-1 to TRBJ2-7; TRBD2 aligns across 13 bases. V dropped 1 base and J dropped 1; count of bases not matched to a gene: 1. CDR1 is LGHDT and CDR2 is YNNKEL in the germline V gene (reference sequence). The CDR3 totals 16 residues.

This clonotype showed up just a few times. V usage is TRBV20-1 and J usage is TRBJ2-7, with 10 bases fitting TRBD2. CDR3 length: 15 residues. Trimming took 5 bases from V and 7 from J; bases not matched to a gene: 14. The germline gives CDR1 DFQATT, CDR2 SNEGSKA (reference sequence). The CDR3 loop reads CSAASKRGGGREQYF. The CDR3 DNA sequence: TGCAGTGCTGCGTCGAAGCGGGGGGGCGGGAGAGAGCAGTACTTC.

The sample holds a few counts of this clonotype. J is TRBJ2-1 and V is TRBV20-1; D unclear. The germline V gene encodes CDR1 DFQATT and CDR2 SNEGSKA (reference sequence). The CDR3 spans 15 residues. V dropped 0 bases and J dropped 9 bases, with 18 bases sitting between them. The CDR3 loop is CSARESPGVGSEQFF. DNA for the CDR3: TGCAGTGCTAGAGAGTCCCCCGGCGTTGGTAGTGAGCAGTTCTTC.

In its sample, this clonotype was seen once. The V gene is TRBV12-3 or TRBV12-4, the J gene TRBJ2-1; D remains ambiguous. The length of the CDR3 is 15 residues. Trimming stripped 1 base from V and 9 bases from J, with 16 bases between. CDR3 region: CASSLVEAALGEQFF. CDR3 DNA sequence: TGTGCCAGCAGTTTAGTCGAGGCAGCCTTAGGTGAGCAGTTCTTC.

The chain has TRBV15 and TRBJ2-5; 9 positions agree with TRBD1. Germline V gives CDR1 LNHNV, CDR2 YYDKDF (reference sequence). J was trimmed by 5 bases and V by 4 bases; bases with no gene match: 5. The CDR3 sequence is 14 residues long. The CDR3 spells CATSIDRGSETQYF. The CDR3 DNA follows: TGTGCCACCAGCATCGACAGGGGGAGTGAGACCCAGTACTTC.

The J gene is TRBJ2-7, the V gene TRBV29-1, with 10 bases that match TRBD2. Unmatched junction bases numbered 11, after V lost 7 bases and J lost 2 bases. This CDR3 is 15 amino acids long. CDR1 is SQVTM and CDR2 is ANQGSEA in the germline V gene. The CDR3 loop reads CSAVGLAGAPYEQYF. The CDR3, as DNA: TGCAGCGCCGTGGGGCTAGCGGGGGCTCCCTACGAGCAGTACTTC.

The V gene is TRBV27, the J gene TRBJ2-2; weak D call: TRBD2 (6 bases). The germline V gene has CDR1 MNHEY and CDR2 SMNVEV (reference sequence). The CDR3 has 17 residues. The V end was cut by 1 base, the J end by 4 bases, with 16 bases between. CDR3 protein: CASSLLTTSWGTGELFF. The CDR3 region has the DNA TGTGCCAGCAGTTTATTGACGACTAGTTGGGGCACCGGGGAGCTGTTTTTT.

This clonotype appeared a few times. The chain joins TRBV29-1 to TRBJ2-5, with D possibly being TRBD1 (5 bases). The germline CDR1 and CDR2 sequences are SQVTM and ANQGSEA. Trimming cost V 6 bases and J 0 bases, with 17 bases left between them. The CDR3 is made up of 15 amino acids. DNA for the CDR3: TGCAGCGTGTTAGGGCCGACAGCGTACCAAGAGACCCAGTACTTC. This sequence encodes CSVLGPTAYQETQYF.

CDR3 amino acids: CASSLRSRTGINEQYF. CDR3 in DNA: TGTGCCAGCAGCCTCCGTTCGAGGACAGGGATCAACGAGCAGTACTTC. The V call is TRBV7-8, the J call TRBJ2-7; 8 bases align to TRBD1. V shed 5 bases and J 5 bases; nucleotides not matched to a gene: 14. In germline, CDR1 is SGHVS, CDR2 FQNEAQ. The CDR3 is made up of 16 amino acids.

This clonotype has only a few counts. The CDR3 loop is CASSLERLSGAKNIQYF. The CDR3 DNA is TGTGCCAGCAGCTTAGAGAGGCTATCGGGGGCCAAAAACATTCAGTACTTC. This rearrangement joins TRBV7-8 to TRBJ2-4, with D possibly TRBD2 on 5 matching bases. CDR1 SGHVS and CDR2 FQNEAQ come from the germline V gene. V was cut by 1 base and J by 1 base, with 14 bases left in between. This CDR3 has 17 residues.

A few counts support this clonotype. The chain recombines TRBV29-1 with TRBJ2-4; 7 nucleotides agree with TRBD1. Per germline, CDR1 SQVTM and CDR2 ANQGSEA. This CDR3 spans 15 amino acids. J was trimmed by 0 bases and V by 4 bases; bases with no gene match: 6. DNA for the CDR3: TGCAGCGTTGGGGGCAGGGGGAAAGCCAAAAACATTCAGTACTTC. Encoded protein: CSVGGRGKAKNIQYF.

The chain uses TRBV12-3 or TRBV12-4 and TRBJ2-1; 7 bases are a match to TRBD2. This CDR3 is built from 10 residues. Trimming removed 5 bases from V and 15 bases from J; junction bases left unmatched: 4. Here the CDR3 DNA reads TGTGCCAGCAGTGGACTAGTGGCGTTCTTC. Encoded protein: CASSGLVAFF.

This clonotype has just a few counts. V is TRBV12-3 or TRBV12-4 and J is TRBJ1-4; 10 bases are a match to TRBD1. The CDR3 spans 13 residues. Trimming cost V 6 bases and J 6 bases; bases outside gene matches: 1. In DNA, the CDR3 is TGTGCCAGCAGGGGACAGGGGCATGAAAAACTGTTTTTT. It yields the protein CASRGQGHEKLFF.

CDR3 sequence (DNA): TGTGCCAGCAGTTTTCCACAGGCCCGTCTCGGCCTTACCTTTGAAAAACTGTTTTTT. The encoded protein is CASSFPQARLGLTFEKLFF. V gene TRBV28 combines with J gene TRBJ1-4, with TRBD1 as a possible D gene (5 bases). V was clipped by 3 bases and J by 7 bases, with 27 bases between them. The CDR3 runs to 19 residues. Germline V gene lookup returns CDR1 MDHEN and CDR2 SYDVKM. The full variable domain, completed using reference TRBV28 and TRBJ1-4, is DVKVTQSSRYLVKRTGEKVFLECVQDMDHENMFWYRQDPGLGLRLIYFSYDVKMKEKGDIPEGYSVSREKKERFSLILESASTNQTSMYLCASSFPQARLGLTFEKLFFGSGTQLSVL.

This clonotype was detected a few times. V is TRBV20-1 and J is TRBJ1-2, with D uncertain. Germline lookup yields CDR1 DFQATT and CDR2 SNEGSKA (reference sequence). V was cut by 1 base and J by 2 bases, with 2 bases left in between. There are 11 residues in the CDR3. CDR3 in amino acids: CSARANYGYTF. Written as DNA, the CDR3 is TGCAGTGCTAGAGCCAACTATGGCTACACCTTC.

This sequence joins TRBV12-5 and TRBJ1-1, with D hard to call. V was cut by 0 bases and J by 11 bases, with 7 bases left in between. The CDR3 loop spans 11 amino acids. Germline V CDR1 and CDR2: LGHNT, FRNRAP. In DNA form, the CDR3 reads TGTGCTAGTGGTTTGGTACGAAGGGCTTTCTTT. Its translation is CASGLVRRAFF. Using reference TRBV12-5 and TRBJ1-1 for the parts outside the CDR3, the full variable domain is DARVTQTPRHKVTEMGQEVTMRCQPILGHNTVFWYRQTMMQGLELLAYFRNRAPLDDSGMPKDRFSAEMPDATLATLKIQPSEPRDSAVYFCASGLVRRAFFGQGTRLTVV.

The chain links TRBV24-1 to TRBJ2-2; 7 bases match TRBD1. CDR1 is KGHDR, CDR2 SFDVKD, per germline. This CDR3 comprises 15 residues. V was clipped by 4 bases and J by 7 bases; unmatched bases: 8. The CDR3 loop is CATSDPRTGRGELFF. The CDR3 nucleotides read TGTGCCACCAGTGACCCTCGGACAGGTCGCGGGGAGCTGTTTTTT.

The gene calls are TRBV14 and TRBJ1-1, with D perhaps matching TRBD1 (6 bases). CDR1 is SGHDN and CDR2 is FVKESK in the germline V gene. Trimming left V 2 bases short and J 5 bases short, with 18 bases between. CDR3 length equals 16 residues. CDR3 residues: CASSQLTGSNWTEAFF. The DNA for the CDR3 is TGTGCCAGCAGCCAACTTACAGGGTCAAATTGGACTGAAGCTTTCTTT.